Shown below are 4 T cell receptor beta chains from a single sample sequenced in a study of T-cell memory formation after mild COVID-19. Via MiXCR, TCRdb re-called the 5' RACE reads, giving one row per CDR3 protein. Of about 340,000 distinct CDR3 sequences in the sample, around a fifth were seen once. Sequenced input: PBMCs or a T cell subset sorted from them (not recorded which). The origin of the receptors is an adult woman who had mild COVID-19 (a few samples of this study predate the infection). Cell type and time point are not known.

The CDR3 sequence: CASSPEQVNEQFF. CDR3 sequence (DNA): TGTGCCAGCAGCCCAGAACAGGTAAATGAGCAGTTCTTC. The chain carries TRBV3-1 and TRBJ2-1; a possible D gene is TRBD1 (5 bases). There are 13 residues in the CDR3. The V and J ends lost 4 bases and 7 bases respectively, with 11 bases between them. Germline CDR1 reads LGHDT; CDR2 reads YNNKEL (reference sequence).

The genes are TRBV11-2 and TRBJ2-7, with D possibly being TRBD2 (5 bases). The CDR3 contains 19 residues. CDR1 and CDR2 (germline): SGHAT, FQNNGV. V was clipped by 1 base and J by 7 bases, with 29 bases between them. The CDR3 sequence is CASSLGILRGPRVAREQYF. In DNA, the CDR3 is TGTGCCAGCAGCTTAGGGATATTGCGAGGGCCGAGAGTAGCGAGGGAGCAGTACTTC.

This chain uses TRBV12-3 or TRBV12-4 with TRBJ2-1; TRBD2 matches 12 bases. This CDR3 is built from 15 residues. J gave up 9 bases and V 3 bases, and 6 bases lay outside the gene matches. In DNA, the CDR3 is TGTGCCAGCAGTTTTCGACTAGCGGGGGAGGGTGAGCAGTTCTTC. This translates into CASSFRLAGEGEQFF.

The rearrangement links TRBV12-5 to TRBJ2-1; 8 nucleotides align to TRBD1. Trimming took 6 bases from V and 4 from J; bases not matched to a gene: 5. Per germline, CDR1 LGHNT and CDR2 FRNRAP. The CDR3 length is 14 residues. CDR3 residues: CASGLGTGYNEQFF. The CDR3 coding sequence is TGTGCTAGTGGCCTAGGGACAGGATACAATGAGCAGTTCTTC.